One sample yielded the 23 T cell receptor beta chains listed below, sequenced in a study of T-cell memory formation after mild COVID-19. TCRdb re-analysed the 5' RACE reads in MiXCR, keeping a single row per CDR3 protein. This sample has about 320,000 distinct CDR3 sequences, with around an eighth found just once. Sequencing was performed on PBMCs or a T cell subset sorted from them (not recorded which). These receptors originate from a man aged 18 to 30 who had mild COVID-19 (a few samples of this study predate the infection). Cell type and time point are not known.

The chain has TRBV5-5 and TRBJ2-7; D is possibly TRBD1 or TRBD2 (5 bases each). The germline CDR1 and CDR2 sequences are SGHKS and YYEKEE (reference sequence). This CDR3 region has 15 residues. The ends were cut back, 2 bases at V and 2 bases at J, with 14 bases in the middle. CDR3 coding DNA: TGTGCCAGCAGCTTTATCCGGGACGGAGCCTACGAGCAGTACTTC. The encoded protein is CASSFIRDGAYEQYF.

The chain carries TRBV2 and TRBJ2-3; no reliable D call. This CDR3 is built from 11 residues. Per germline, CDR1 SNHLY and CDR2 FYNNEI. V was cut by 10 bases and J by 2 bases, with 7 bases left in between. The CDR3 DNA is TGTGCCAACTACAACACAGATACGCAGTATTTT. This sequence encodes CANYNTDTQYF.

This clonotype has a count of ten or more. V is TRBV29-1 and J is TRBJ2-1, with TRBD1 as a possible D gene (6 bases). The CDR3 is 12 amino acids. Trimming removed 4 bases at V and 7 bases at J, with 11 bases between. Germline V CDR1 and CDR2: SQVTM, ANQGSEA. The CDR3 sequence is CSVALDRNEQFF. The CDR3 bases are TGCAGCGTTGCCCTCGACAGGAATGAGCAGTTCTTC.

This sequence joins TRBV28 and TRBJ2-5, with D possibly TRBD2 on 5 matching bases. The germline CDR1 and CDR2 sequences are MDHEN and SYDVKM. V was pared by 6 bases and J by 2 bases, with 7 bases between. The CDR3 has 12 amino acids. CDR3 DNA: TGTGCCAGCAGCGACTATCAAGAGACCCAGTACTTC. Its translation: CASSDYQETQYF.

The table lists this clonotype with a few counts. The V gene is TRBV12-3 or TRBV12-4, the J gene TRBJ1-1; the match to TRBD1 covers 11 bases. The J segment lost 7 bases and the V segment lost 9 bases, leaving 16 bases of the junction unmatched. The CDR3 contains 16 residues. CDR3 sequence (DNA): TGTGCCAGTGACCAAATCGGACAGGGGGCTTATGGTGAAGCTTTCTTT. Amino acids: CASDQIGQGAYGEAFF.

This chain connects TRBV5-6 to TRBJ1-2; D gene unclear. Between the trimmed V and J ends, which lost 4 bases and 4 bases, there was a span of 11 bases. From germline, CDR1 is SGHDT and CDR2 YYEEEE. This CDR3 is 13 amino acids long. CDR3 residues: CASSIGRPYGYTF. The DNA of the CDR3 is TGTGCCAGCAGCATCGGACGTCCCTATGGCTACACCTTC.

In its sample, this clonotype was seen many times. The V call is TRBV5-1, the J call TRBJ2-3; D is ambiguous. The V and J ends lost 0 bases and 2 bases respectively, with 10 bases between them. Germline V lookup: CDR1 SGHRS, CDR2 YFSETQ. This CDR3 has 15 residues. CDR3 sequence: CASSLESRPTDTQYF. The CDR3 nucleotides read TGCGCCAGCAGCTTGGAATCCAGGCCCACAGATACGCAGTATTTT.

The chain uses TRBV5-1 and TRBJ2-5; no definite D call. Trimming removed 4 bases from V and 3 bases from J, with 10 bases in between. This CDR3 is built from 13 residues. Germline V CDR1 and CDR2: SGHRS, YFSETQ. The chain's CDR3 is CASSPLPEETQYF. CDR3 DNA: TGCGCCAGCAGCCCTCTCCCGGAAGAGACCCAGTACTTC.

This clonotype has only one observation. V gene TRBV6-6 combines with J gene TRBJ2-5; D gene uncertain. The CDR3 sequence is 13 residues long. The V and J ends lost 5 bases and 4 bases respectively, with 11 bases between them. The V gene's germline CDR1 is MNHNY and CDR2 SVGAGI (reference sequence). The CDR3 nucleotides read TGTGCCAGCAGTAGCTACGGTGCAGAGACCCAGTACTTC. Its translation is CASSSYGAETQYF.

This chain joins TRBV7-9 and TRBJ1-2, with unresolved D. CDR3 size: 14 residues. CDR1 and CDR2 from the germline V gene are SEHNR and FQNEAQ (reference sequence). The V gene lost 0 bases and the J gene lost 2 bases, with 7 bases spanning the gap. CDR3 protein: CASSLALENYGYTF. The CDR3 DNA sequence: TGTGCCAGCAGCTTAGCGCTAGAGAACTATGGCTACACCTTC.

This clonotype appeared a few times. The junction does not match germline at one end; this may be a read error. The chain is built from TRBV15 and TRBJ1-2, with D tentatively TRBD1 (5 bases). The CDR3 length is 12 residues. Germline CDR1 is LNHNV and CDR2 is YYDKDF (reference sequence). For the CDR3, the DNA is TGTGCCACCAGCAGAGATAGGGGCAGCCTAAACTTC. This gives the protein CATSRDRGSLNF.

This chain joins TRBV5-1 and TRBJ1-1, with a possible D match to TRBD1 (6 bases). Germline CDR1 reads SGHRS; CDR2 reads YFSETQ. Trimming took off 2 bases at V and 0 bases at J, with 11 bases between the two ends. The CDR3 totals 15 residues. CDR3 sequence (DNA): TGCGCCAGCAGCTTAGCAGGGGTCATGAACACTGAAGCTTTCTTT. Protein: CASSLAGVMNTEAFF.

This clonotype appeared a few times. The rearrangement uses TRBV29-1 and TRBJ1-1; D uncertain. The CDR3 has 14 residues. The germline V gene encodes CDR1 SQVTM and CDR2 ANQGSEA. The ends were cut back, 4 bases at V and 0 bases at J, with 12 bases in the middle. CDR3 residues: CSVVGRFMNTEAFF. The CDR3 DNA is TGCAGCGTTGTAGGGAGATTCATGAACACTGAAGCTTTCTTT.

This clonotype has a handful of counts. The chain joins TRBV3-1 to TRBJ2-3; D is uncertain. The CDR3 covers 14 residues. Germline V lookup: CDR1 LGHDT, CDR2 YNNKEL (reference sequence). The V and J ends lost 0 bases and 0 bases respectively, with 4 bases between them. The CDR3 spells CASSQDLSTDTQYF. CDR3 nucleotide sequence: TGTGCCAGCAGCCAAGATCTGAGCACAGATACGCAGTATTTT.

This clonotype has only a few counts. This chain uses TRBV18 with TRBJ2-7; the D gene is possibly TRBD2 (6 bases). From germline, CDR1 is KGHSH and CDR2 LQKENI. V lost 3 bases and J 3 bases, leaving 9 bases between the germline ends. The CDR3 loop spans 13 amino acids. CDR3 loop: CASSPARDYEQYV. In nucleotides, the CDR3 is TGTGCCAGCTCACCCGCGCGGGACTACGAGCAGTACGTC.

The chain joins TRBV7-2 to TRBJ2-3; TRBD2 aligns across 8 bases. The CDR3 contains 15 residues. With V trimmed by 5 bases and J by 8 bases, 12 bases remained unmatched. Per germline, CDR1 SGHTA and CDR2 FQGNSA. The CDR3 reads CASSAWTSRAGTQYF. For the CDR3, the DNA is TGTGCCAGCAGCGCCTGGACTAGCAGGGCGGGTACGCAGTATTTT.

This chain joins TRBV6-1 and TRBJ2-7; D remains unclear. Trimming took off 6 bases at V and 4 bases at J, with 7 bases between the two ends. The CDR3 has 11 amino acids. Germline-derived CDR1 and CDR2 are MNHNS and SASEGT. The CDR3 nucleotides read TGTGCCAGCAGAGTTGGGTACGAGCAGTACTTC. Amino acids: CASRVGYEQYF.

This clonotype was found a few times. V and J are TRBV6-6 and TRBJ1-1; the D is unclear. This CDR3 is 12 amino acids long. Trimming removed 6 bases at V and 6 bases at J, with 11 bases between. CDR1 and CDR2 from the germline V gene are MNHNY and SVGAGI (reference sequence). Here the CDR3 DNA reads TGTGCCAGCAGCCAGGCTGGGGCTGAAGCTTTCTTT. It encodes CASSQAGAEAFF.

This clonotype was observed a few times. The rearrangement links TRBV15 to TRBJ2-1; D remains unclear. Per germline, CDR1 LNHNV and CDR2 YYDKDF (reference sequence). The CDR3 runs 12 residues. Trimming left V 5 bases short and J 5 bases short, with 7 bases between. CDR3 nucleotide sequence: TGTGCCACCAGCCCCTGGAACAATGAGCAGTTCTTC. Amino acids: CATSPWNNEQFF.

This chain uses TRBV7-2 with TRBJ1-2, with TRBD1 as a possible D gene (6 bases). V was pared by 5 bases and J by 5 bases, with 18 bases between. The CDR3 contains 15 residues. The V gene's germline CDR1 is SGHTA and CDR2 FQGNSA. In DNA, the CDR3 is TGTGCCAGCAGCGTCACGTCTGGGACACAATATGGCTACACCTTC. Its translation: CASSVTSGTQYGYTF.

The chain joins TRBV4-1 to TRBJ2-1, with TRBD1 matching over 10 bases. After removal of 4 bases from V and 4 bases from J, the junction contained 10 bases not matched to a gene. Germline CDR1 reads MGHRA; CDR2 reads YSYEKL. This CDR3 has 17 amino acids. The CDR3 DNA is TGCGCCAGCAGCCCCGGGACAGGGGCCGCCGCGTACAATGAGCAGTTCTTC. This translates into CASSPGTGAAAYNEQFF.

This chain uses TRBV5-5 with TRBJ1-3; no definite D call. The CDR3 contains 14 residues. Germline-derived CDR1 and CDR2 are SGHKS and YYEKEE (reference sequence). V lost 6 bases and J lost 4, with 14 bases in between. The DNA of the CDR3 is TGTGCCAGCACCTCGAGCGGGATAGGAAACACCATATATTTT. It codes for CASTSSGIGNTIYF.

The chain is built from TRBV6-2 or TRBV6-3 and TRBJ2-7; TRBD1 matches at 7 bases. The CDR3 has 14 amino acids. The trim removed 0 bases at V and 2 bases at J, leaving 1 base unmatched. Germline lookup yields CDR1 MNHEY and CDR2 SVGEGT. CDR3 protein: CASSYSTGTYEQYV. The CDR3 DNA sequence: TGTGCCAGCAGTTACTCGACAGGGACCTACGAGCAGTACGTC.